These 32 T cell receptor beta chains originate from one sample sequenced in a study of cytomegalovirus exposure and HLA in healthy donors. PCR was performed using 60 Vbeta and 13 Jbeta primers. Some clones are missing from TCRdb's copy, which holds only in-frame ones; the method was immunoSEQ multiplex PCR. The listing records about 210,000 clones. Material for sequencing was PBMCs. The receptors originated from a young woman in good health and CMV-seropositive.

The V call is TRBV29-1, the J call TRBJ1-1, with 7 positions matching TRBD1. J lost 7 bases, V lost 6 bases, and 5 bases had no gene match. The CDR3 has 11 amino acids. Germline V gene data show CDR1 as SQVTM and CDR2 as ANQGSEA. The CDR3 region has the DNA TGCAGCGTCCGGGACAGACGTGAAGCTTTCTTT. This encodes CSVRDRREAFF.

V and J are TRBV23-1 and TRBJ1-6; the match to TRBD1 covers 7 bases. TRBV23-1 is annotated as an ORF whose role is uncertain. The CDR3 has 18 amino acids. The J segment lost 6 bases and the V segment lost 8 bases, leaving 19 bases of the junction unmatched. For the CDR3, the DNA is TGCGCCAGCGGACCCCTGGACAGGAGAAGCAGACGTAATTCACCCCTCCACTTT. Residues: CASGPLDRRSRRNSPLHF.

In DNA, the CDR3 is TGTGCTAGTGACCTAGCGGGAGGAATTGAGCAGTACTTC. Translated, it gives CASDLAGGIEQYF. The chain links TRBV12-5 to TRBJ2-7, with 11 bases lining up with TRBD2. Per the germline V gene, CDR1 is LGHNT and CDR2 is FRNRAP. This CDR3 is 13 amino acids long. With V trimmed by 7 bases and J by 7 bases, 6 bases remained unmatched.

The rearrangement links TRBV28 to TRBJ2-7; D may be TRBD2 (5 bases). Trimming shortened V by 5 bases and J by 0 bases, and 11 bases separated the two germline ends. The germline V gene encodes CDR1 MDHEN and CDR2 SYDVKM. The CDR3 consists of 14 residues. The chain's CDR3 is CASSPGLSSYEQYF. The CDR3 DNA is TGTGCCAGCAGTCCCGGACTGAGCTCCTACGAGCAGTACTTC.

This sequence joins TRBV11-1 and TRBJ2-1; D is undetermined. The V end lost 4 bases, the J end lost 12 bases, and 16 bases lay between the germline ends. The length of the CDR3 is 13 residues. Germline assignment: CDR1 SGHAT and CDR2 FQDESV (reference sequence). CDR3 DNA: TGTGCCAGCAGCTACGTCCCCGAGGCCGTGCAGTTCTTC. Protein: CASSYVPEAVQFF.

The rearrangement uses TRBV28 and TRBJ1-4; D ambiguous. This CDR3 is built from 16 residues. Deletions cut 6 bases from V and 4 bases from J, with 18 bases between. Germline CDR1 MDHEN, CDR2 SYDVKM. CDR3 in amino acids: CASRTLGGQFNEKLFF. The CDR3 DNA follows: TGTGCCAGCAGGACGCTCGGTGGGCAGTTTAATGAAAAACTGTTTTTT. Based on the CDR3 plus reference TRBV28 and TRBJ1-4, the full variable domain is DVKVTQSSRYLVKRTGEKVFLECVQDMDHENMFWYRQDPGLGLRLIYFSYDVKMKEKGDIPEGYSVSREKKERFSLILESASTNQTSMYLCASRTLGGQFNEKLFFGSGTQLSVL.

The J gene is TRBJ2-5, the V gene TRBV5-8; TRBD2 is a possible D gene (6 bases). The CDR3 loop spans 14 amino acids. Germline V gene lookup returns CDR1 SGHTS and CDR2 YDEGEE. Trimming pared 0 bases from V and 7 bases from J, leaving 13 bases between. CDR3 DNA sequence: TGTGCCAGCAGCTTGGTCGGGAGTCGTAGGACCCAGTACTTC. Amino acids: CASSLVGSRRTQYF.

In regard to this clone: Other DNA sequences in the sample encode the same CDR3. The chain is built from TRBV19 and TRBJ1-2; D not resolved. This CDR3 comprises 13 residues. Germline-derived CDR1 and CDR2 are LNHDA and SQIVND (reference sequence). Trimming shortened V by 1 base and J by 2 bases, and 5 bases separated the two germline ends. The CDR3 sequence is CASSIGGNYGYTF. CDR3 DNA: TGTGCCAGTAGTATAGGAGGGAACTATGGCTACACCTTC. Combining the CDR3 with reference TRBV19 and TRBJ1-2 gives the whole variable domain DGGITQSPKYLFRKEGQNVTLSCEQNLNHDAMYWYRQDPGQGLRLIYYSQIVNDFQKGDIAEGYSVSREKKESFPLTVTSAQKNPTAFYLCASSIGGNYGYTFGSGTRLTVV.

This rearrangement joins TRBV6-1 to TRBJ1-2, with D perhaps TRBD1 (5 bases). Trimming took off 8 bases at V and 6 bases at J, with 16 bases between the two ends. The CDR3 runs 13 residues. CDR1 is MNHNS, CDR2 SASEGT, per germline. This CDR3 reads CASSVGQGNGYTF. The CDR3 bases are TGTGCCAGCTCTGTCGGCCAGGGAAATGGCTACACCTTC.

This rearrangement joins TRBV29-1 to TRBJ2-2, with a weak D call TRBD1 (7 bases). CDR1 SQVTM and CDR2 ANQGSEA come from the germline V gene. The length of the CDR3 is 13 residues. V gave up 2 bases and J gave up 6 bases, with 10 bases separating them. CDR3 region: CSVERGTAGELFF. The CDR3, as DNA: TGCAGCGTTGAACGGGGGACAGCCGGGGAGCTGTTTTTT.

The chain has TRBV9 and TRBJ1-6; TRBD1 aligns across 7 bases. Trimming at V came to 4 bases and at J to 6 bases, leaving 7 bases not matched to a gene. This CDR3 comprises 15 residues. Germline V gives CDR1 SGDLS, CDR2 YYNGEE. The CDR3 reads CASSKDTGANSPLHF. Written as DNA, the CDR3 is TGTGCCAGCAGCAAAGATACAGGGGCTAATTCACCCCTCCACTTT.

Here the CDR3 reads CASSYSTAGIYEQYF. CDR3 bases: TGTGCCAGCAGTTACTCGACAGCAGGAATCTACGAGCAGTACTTC. This chain connects TRBV6-6 to TRBJ2-7; D is perhaps TRBD1 (5 bases). The CDR3 runs to 15 residues. V dropped 0 bases and J dropped 3 bases, with 12 bases sitting between them. The germline gives CDR1 MNHNY, CDR2 SVGAGI (reference sequence).

The chain carries TRBV28 and TRBJ1-2; the D is unclear. The CDR3 contains 17 residues. V lost 2 bases, J lost 0 bases, and 16 bases lay in between. Per germline, CDR1 MDHEN and CDR2 SYDVKM. CDR3 nucleotide sequence: TGTGCCAGCAGTTTACCCGTTACTGACGGGTCTAACTATGGCTACACCTTC. As protein: CASSLPVTDGSNYGYTF.

The CDR3 DNA follows: TGCGCCAGCAGCCAAGATAGGGCAGAGCGGGCGTCCTACGAGCAGTACTTC. Translation gives CASSQDRAERASYEQYF. The gene calls are TRBV4-1 and TRBJ2-7, with D possibly TRBD2 on 6 matching bases. The CDR3 totals 17 residues. Germline V lookup: CDR1 MGHRA, CDR2 YSYEKL. V shed 0 bases and J shed 1 base, with 16 bases lying between them.

The chain couples TRBV6-6 to TRBJ2-2; D is possibly TRBD1 (5 bases). V lost 0 bases, J lost 0 bases, and 8 bases lay in between. Germline V gene lookup returns CDR1 MNHNY and CDR2 SVGAGI (reference sequence). This CDR3 spans 16 amino acids. The CDR3 coding sequence is TGTGCCAGCAGTTACTCAGGGGAAGCGAACACCGGGGAGCTGTTTTTT. It translates to CASSYSGEANTGELFF.

The chain combines TRBV28 with TRBJ1-4, with 7 bases that match TRBD1. Germline V gives CDR1 MDHEN, CDR2 SYDVKM. The CDR3 is made up of 15 amino acids. The J segment lost 5 bases and the V segment lost 6 bases, leaving 9 bases of the junction unmatched. The CDR3 protein is CASSSDRDGNEKLFF. The CDR3 nucleotides are TGTGCCAGCAGCTCCGACAGGGATGGGAATGAAAAACTGTTTTTT.

This chain connects TRBV7-9 to TRBJ2-1, with TRBD2 identical over 11 bases. Germline CDR1 is SEHNR and CDR2 is FQNEAQ (reference sequence). The CDR3 loop spans 18 amino acids. The junction had 6 bases not matched to a gene; V was cut back by 1 base and J by 1 base. CDR3 sequence reads: CASSLGLAGGMSYNEQFF. CDR3 coding DNA: TGTGCCAGCAGCTTAGGTTTAGCGGGGGGGATGTCCTACAATGAGCAGTTCTTC.

The V gene is TRBV9, the J gene TRBJ1-2, with 7 bases aligning to TRBD1. V was pared by 4 bases and J by 0 bases, with 9 bases of the junction left unmatched. The CDR3 length is 16 residues. In germline, CDR1 is SGDLS, CDR2 YYNGEE. DNA for the CDR3: TGTGCCAGCAGCCCGACAGGGCCCGGGGCTAACTATGGCTACACCTTC. Its translation: CASSPTGPGANYGYTF.

The chain carries TRBV7-2 and TRBJ1-2; 11 nucleotides line up with TRBD1. The CDR3 contains 16 residues. CDR1 is SGHTA, CDR2 FQGNSA, per germline. The J segment lost 3 bases and the V segment lost 6 bases, leaving 9 bases of the junction unmatched. The CDR3 here is CASSTPGGQGDYGYTF. CDR3 nucleotides: TGTGCCAGCAGTACCCCGGGGGGACAGGGGGACTATGGCTACACCTTC.

The chain uses TRBV7-6 and TRBJ2-5; D is uncertain. Germline V gene data show CDR1 as SGHVS and CDR2 as FNYEAQ. The CDR3 loop spans 15 amino acids. Trimming left V 0 bases short and J 1 base short, with 9 bases between. The CDR3 is CASSLAMAGQETQYF. Written as DNA, the CDR3 is TGTGCCAGCAGCTTAGCGATGGCAGGCCAAGAGACCCAGTACTTC.

On this clone: This CDR3 is also generated by other DNA sequences in the sample. The J gene is TRBJ2-6, the V gene TRBV5-1, with D tentatively TRBD1 (5 bases). The CDR3 covers 16 residues. Deletions cut 0 bases from V and 0 bases from J, with 7 bases between. Germline V gene lookup returns CDR1 SGHRS and CDR2 YFSETQ. CDR3 coding DNA: TGCGCCAGCAGCTTGGGACAGAACTCTGGGGCCAACGTCCTGACTTTC. Translated: CASSLGQNSGANVLTF.

The chain couples TRBV30 to TRBJ2-7; D is perhaps TRBD1 (5 bases). The germline gives CDR1 GTSNPN, CDR2 SVGIG (reference sequence). V lost 3 bases to trimming and J lost 3 bases, with 12 bases between them. The CDR3 is made up of 13 amino acids. This CDR3 reads CAWSPAGYYEQYF. DNA of the CDR3: TGTGCCTGGAGCCCAGCAGGGTACTACGAGCAGTACTTC.

The genes are TRBV10-3 and TRBJ1-2, with TRBD1 identical over 10 bases. Germline trimming cut 4 bases from V and 0 bases from J; bases unmatched to any gene: 5. There are 16 residues in the CDR3. The V gene's germline CDR1 is ENHRY and CDR2 SYGVKD. CDR3 in amino acids: CAISAGTGVPNYGYTF. In nucleotides, the CDR3 is TGTGCCATCAGTGCGGGGACAGGGGTCCCTAACTATGGCTACACCTTC.

The V and J genes are TRBV18 and TRBJ2-1; 9 nucleotides align to TRBD1. CDR3 size: 15 residues. In germline, CDR1 is KGHSH, CDR2 LQKENI. V lost 3 bases to trimming and J lost 5 bases; unmatched junction nucleotides: 5. The CDR3 protein is CASSPRDREDNEQFF. In DNA, the CDR3 is TGTGCCAGCTCACCCCGGGACAGGGAGGACAATGAGCAGTTCTTC.

The V and J genes are TRBV5-6 and TRBJ1-1; TRBD1 matches 8 bases. Germline loops: CDR1 SGHDT, CDR2 YYEEEE. The CDR3 length is 14 residues. J gave up 1 base and V 4 bases, and 3 bases lay outside the gene matches. CDR3: CASSMGQANTEAFF. The CDR3 DNA sequence: TGTGCCAGCAGCATGGGACAGGCGAACACTGAAGCTTTCTTT.

The chain combines TRBV20-1 with TRBJ2-7; 7 positions agree with TRBD2. The germline gives CDR1 DFQATT, CDR2 SNEGSKA (reference sequence). The CDR3 is made up of 11 amino acids. The CDR3 loop reads CSAKGGGLEEV. The CDR3 region has the DNA TGCAGTGCTAAGGGCGGTGGACTAGAGGAGGTC.

The genes are TRBV28 and TRBJ2-2; TRBD1 is a possible D gene (6 bases). The CDR3 covers 14 residues. The germline V gene has CDR1 MDHEN and CDR2 SYDVKM. V lost 2 bases, J lost 3 bases, and 7 bases lay in between. The CDR3 region has the DNA TGTGCCAGCAGTTTACACAGGGACACCGGGGAGCTGTTTTTT. As protein: CASSLHRDTGELFF.

The chain uses TRBV6-5 and TRBJ2-7, with 7 positions matching TRBD2. The ends lost 2 bases at V and 3 bases at J; junction bases unmatched: 7. The germline gives CDR1 MNHEY, CDR2 SVGAGI. CDR3 length: 15 residues. CDR3 residues: CASSYGGGIYYEQYF. In DNA form, the CDR3 reads TGTGCCAGCAGTTACGGGGGAGGGATATACTACGAGCAGTACTTC.

The chain combines TRBV6-5 with TRBJ2-1; 7 positions match TRBD2. The CDR3 sequence is 13 residues long. CDR1 and CDR2 from the germline V gene are MNHEY and SVGAGI. Trimming took 10 bases from V and 3 from J; bases not matched to a gene: 6. The CDR3 nucleotides are TGTGCCACAAAGGCTAGCGGCTACAATGAGCAGTTCTTC. It is translated as CATKASGYNEQFF.

CDR3 nucleotide sequence: TGTGCCAGCAGCGCGTCCGGGACTAGCTCCGAGACCCAGTACTTC. This encodes CASSASGTSSETQYF. The chain links TRBV5-4 to TRBJ2-5, with 9 positions matching TRBD2. The CDR3 has 15 amino acids. Germline lookup yields CDR1 SGHNT and CDR2 YYREEE (reference sequence). Losses at the gene ends were 4 bases for V and 5 bases for J; bases not matched to a gene: 9.

The chain is built from TRBV15 and TRBJ2-1; tentatively, D is TRBD2 (6 bases). The CDR3 is made up of 16 amino acids. Trimming shortened V by 3 bases and J by 5 bases, and 17 bases separated the two germline ends. Germline CDR1 is LNHNV and CDR2 is YYDKDF (reference sequence). CDR3 region: CATSSLPGLGDNEQFF. The CDR3 DNA sequence: TGTGCCACCAGCAGCCTCCCGGGACTGGGGGACAATGAGCAGTTCTTC.

The chain recombines TRBV4-3 with TRBJ2-2; D not resolved. With 0 bases removed from V and 1 base from J, the gap between germline ends came to 6 bases. CDR3 length equals 15 residues. CDR1 LGHNA and CDR2 YSLEER come from the germline V gene. The CDR3 region has the DNA TGCGCCAGCAGCCAAGAACGAGGGAACACCGGGGAGCTGTTTTTT. It translates to CASSQERGNTGELFF.